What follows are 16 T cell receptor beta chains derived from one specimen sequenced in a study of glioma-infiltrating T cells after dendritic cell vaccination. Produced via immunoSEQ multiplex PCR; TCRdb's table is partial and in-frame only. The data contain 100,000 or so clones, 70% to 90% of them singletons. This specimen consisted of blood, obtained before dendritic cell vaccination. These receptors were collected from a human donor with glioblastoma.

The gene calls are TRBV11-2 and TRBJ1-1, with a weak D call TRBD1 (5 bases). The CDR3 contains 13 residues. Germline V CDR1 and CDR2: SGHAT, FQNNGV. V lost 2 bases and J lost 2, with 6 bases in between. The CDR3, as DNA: TGTGCCAGCAGCTTATGGGGCAACACTGAAGCTTTCTTT. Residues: CASSLWGNTEAFF.

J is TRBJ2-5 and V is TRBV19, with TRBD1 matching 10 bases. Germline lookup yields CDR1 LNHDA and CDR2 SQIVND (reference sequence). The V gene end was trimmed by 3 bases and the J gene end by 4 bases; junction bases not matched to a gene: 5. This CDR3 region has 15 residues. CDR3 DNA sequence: TGTGCCAGTAGTATGAGACAGGGGGCCGGAGAGACCCAGTACTTC. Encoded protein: CASSMRQGAGETQYF.

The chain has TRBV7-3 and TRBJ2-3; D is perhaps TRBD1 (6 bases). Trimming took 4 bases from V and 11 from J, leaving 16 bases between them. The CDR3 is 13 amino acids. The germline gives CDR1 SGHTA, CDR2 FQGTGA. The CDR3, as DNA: TGTGCCAGCAGCTCCCAGGGGTACTCCGGGCAGTATTTT. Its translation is CASSSQGYSGQYF.

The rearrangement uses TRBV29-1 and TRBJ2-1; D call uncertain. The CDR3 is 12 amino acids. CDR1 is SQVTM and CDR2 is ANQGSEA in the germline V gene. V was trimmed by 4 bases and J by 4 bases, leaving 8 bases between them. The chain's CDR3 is CSVAERYNEQFF. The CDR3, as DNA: TGCAGCGTTGCCGAGAGGTACAATGAGCAGTTCTTC.

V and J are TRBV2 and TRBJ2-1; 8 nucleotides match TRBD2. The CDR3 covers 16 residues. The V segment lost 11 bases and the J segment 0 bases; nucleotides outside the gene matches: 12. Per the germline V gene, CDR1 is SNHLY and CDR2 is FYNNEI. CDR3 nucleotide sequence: TGTGCCGAAATGGGGGAGCGGGAGAGCTCCTACAATGAGCAGTTCTTC. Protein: CAEMGERESSYNEQFF. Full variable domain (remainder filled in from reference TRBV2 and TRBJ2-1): EPEVTQTPSHQVTQMGQEVILRCVPISNHLYFYWYRQILGQKVEFLVSFYNNEISEKSEIFDDQFSVERPDGSNFTLKIRSTKLEDSAMYFCAEMGERESSYNEQFFGPGTRLTVL.

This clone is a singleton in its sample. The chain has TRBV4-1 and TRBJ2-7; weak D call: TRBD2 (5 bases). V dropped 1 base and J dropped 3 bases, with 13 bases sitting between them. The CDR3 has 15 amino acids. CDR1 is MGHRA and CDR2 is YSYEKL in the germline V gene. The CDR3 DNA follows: TGCGCCAGCAGCCAAGCTCCGGGGATAAACTACGAGCAGTACTTC. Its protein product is CASSQAPGINYEQYF.

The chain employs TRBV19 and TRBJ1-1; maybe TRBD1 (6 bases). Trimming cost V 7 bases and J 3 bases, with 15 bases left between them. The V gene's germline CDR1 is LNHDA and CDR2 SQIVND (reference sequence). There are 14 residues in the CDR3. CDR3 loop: CASTKGGADTEAFF. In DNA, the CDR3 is TGTGCCAGTACCAAAGGGGGGGCGGACACTGAAGCTTTCTTT.

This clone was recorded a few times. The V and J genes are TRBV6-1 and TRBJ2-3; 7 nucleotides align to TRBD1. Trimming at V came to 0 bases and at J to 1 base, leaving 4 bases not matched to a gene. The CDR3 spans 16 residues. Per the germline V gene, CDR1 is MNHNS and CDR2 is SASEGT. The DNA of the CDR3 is TGTGCCAGCAGTGAAGCGACAGGGTCTGGCACAGATACGCAGTATTTT. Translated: CASSEATGSGTDTQYF.

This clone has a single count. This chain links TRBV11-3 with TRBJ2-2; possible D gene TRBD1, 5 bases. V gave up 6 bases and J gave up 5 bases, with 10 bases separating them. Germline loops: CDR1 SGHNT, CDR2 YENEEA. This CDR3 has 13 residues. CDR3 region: CASRGRETGELFF. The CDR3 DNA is TGTGCCAGCAGGGGGCGCGAGACCGGGGAGCTGTTTTTT.

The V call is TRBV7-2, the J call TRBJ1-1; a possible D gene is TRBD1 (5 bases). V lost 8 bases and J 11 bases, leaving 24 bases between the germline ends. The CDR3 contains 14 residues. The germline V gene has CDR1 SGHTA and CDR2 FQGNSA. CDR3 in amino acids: CASAGGALGLDAFF. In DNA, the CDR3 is TGTGCCAGCGCCGGAGGGGCGCTGGGCCTGGACGCTTTCTTT.

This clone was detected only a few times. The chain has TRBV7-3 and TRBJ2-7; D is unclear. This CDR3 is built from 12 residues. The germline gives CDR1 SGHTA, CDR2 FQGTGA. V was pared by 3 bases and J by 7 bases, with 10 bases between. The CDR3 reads CASSLGSWEQYF. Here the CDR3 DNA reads TGTGCCAGCAGCTTGGGCAGTTGGGAGCAGTACTTC.

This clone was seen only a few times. CDR3 nucleotide sequence: TGTGCCAGTAGTATTGGAGGATTTCGCAATCAGCCCCAGCATTTT. Its translation is CASSIGGFRNQPQHF. The rearrangement links TRBV19 to TRBJ1-5; D remains unclear. This CDR3 spans 15 amino acids. Per germline, CDR1 LNHDA and CDR2 SQIVND (reference sequence). The ends were cut back, 3 bases at V and 2 bases at J, with 11 bases in the middle. Looking up the rest from reference TRBV19 and TRBJ1-5 gives the full variable domain: DGGITQSPKYLFRKEGQNVTLSCEQNLNHDAMYWYRQDPGQGLRLIYYSQIVNDFQKGDIAEGYSVSREKKESFPLTVTSAQKNPTAFYLCASSIGGFRNQPQHFGDGTRLSIL.

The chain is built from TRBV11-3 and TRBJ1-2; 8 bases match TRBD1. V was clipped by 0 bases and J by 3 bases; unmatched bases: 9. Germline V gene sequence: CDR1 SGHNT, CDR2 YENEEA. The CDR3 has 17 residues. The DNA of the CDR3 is TGTGCCAGCAGCTTAGAAGTAGCGGACAGGGCGTACTATGGCTACACCTTC. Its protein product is CASSLEVADRAYYGYTF.

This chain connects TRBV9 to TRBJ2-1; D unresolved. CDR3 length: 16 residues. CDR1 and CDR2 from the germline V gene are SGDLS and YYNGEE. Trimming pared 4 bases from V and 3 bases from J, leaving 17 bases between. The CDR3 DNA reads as TGTGCCAGCAGCTCTCCCCGAACCTACGACTACAATGAGCAGTTCTTC. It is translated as CASSSPRTYDYNEQFF.

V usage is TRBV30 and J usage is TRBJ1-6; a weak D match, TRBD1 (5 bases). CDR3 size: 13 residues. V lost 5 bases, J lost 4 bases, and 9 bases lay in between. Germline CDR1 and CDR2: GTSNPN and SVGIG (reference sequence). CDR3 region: CAWATEYNSPLHF. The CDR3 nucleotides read TGTGCCTGGGCGACAGAGTATAATTCACCCCTCCACTTT.

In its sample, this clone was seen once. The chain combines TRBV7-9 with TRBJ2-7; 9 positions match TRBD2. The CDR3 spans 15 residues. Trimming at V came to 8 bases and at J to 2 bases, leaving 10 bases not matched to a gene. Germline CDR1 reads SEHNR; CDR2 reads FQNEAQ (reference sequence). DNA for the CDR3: TGTGCCAGCCAGTCTGGACTAGCGAGGCCCTACGAGCAGTACTTC. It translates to CASQSGLARPYEQYF.